This TCR beta chain was captured by sequencing in a study of blood T cell repertoires in COVID-19. Whole-study context: In each case, the material was cDNA or gDNA derived from T cells, B-cell-depleted T cells, or PBMCs.

The V segment lost 8 bases and the J segment 3 bases; nucleotides outside the gene matches: 7. The length of the CDR3 is 14 residues. Looked up from germline, CDR1 is SNHLY and CDR2 is FYNNEI. As processed by the authors: Counts of nucleated cells, estimated from reference gene primer amplification, were obtained. Clones were read by immunoSEQ multiplex PCR, and TCRdb kept only the in-frame ones, dropping some. V, J and clone size are taken as reported in that table, and D and trimming were inferred from the DNA itself. The sample comprises 140,000 or so clones, approximately 80% of which are singletons, and 4.5% to 6% rests with the top ten.

The chain has TRBV2 and TRBJ2-1; 7 bases match TRBD1. The sequence was obtained from a human donor in a cohort sampled during active COVID-19. The sequenced material came from peripheral blood. The CDR3 bases are TGTGCCAGCTGCCGGGACAGCATCTACAATGAGCAGTTCTTC. Its translation: CASCRDSIYNEQFF.